This T cell receptor (beta chain) was sequenced for a study of T cell clusters in autoimmune cytopenias. Study observations and caveats: Primary autoimmune cytopenia patients seemingly lacked the physiological T cell clusters found in healthy donors. Active autoimmune hepatitis patients had approximately 3-fold fewer exclusive TRB clusters than healthy donors.

Some 38,000 genome equivalents of blood DNA were amplified for TRB. Germline assignment: CDR1 MNHEY and CDR2 SMNVEV (reference sequence). The CDR3 is 14 residues long. TRB rearrangements were amplified by touch-down multiplex PCR with mixed TRB-A/B primers. TCRdb re-called the multiplex PCR reads, yielding one record per CDR3 amino acid sequence without DNA. The sample includes 1,500 to 2,000 distinct CDR3 sequences. This clonotype shows up as medium-sized by frequency. Its specificity is unknown. These data were also filed under a second study, of T cell repertoires in aging, cancer and after chemotherapy. That source adds: Compared with age-matched healthy donors, untreated hematological or solid cancer patients showed higher blood TCR clonality.

The gene calls are TRBV27 and TRBJ2-3; no DNA is available, so the TRBD1 call from TCRdb remains unchecked. The sample was peripheral blood. This receptor was identified in a human donor with chronic lymphocytic leukemia. CDR3 loop: CASSLRQDGDTQYF.